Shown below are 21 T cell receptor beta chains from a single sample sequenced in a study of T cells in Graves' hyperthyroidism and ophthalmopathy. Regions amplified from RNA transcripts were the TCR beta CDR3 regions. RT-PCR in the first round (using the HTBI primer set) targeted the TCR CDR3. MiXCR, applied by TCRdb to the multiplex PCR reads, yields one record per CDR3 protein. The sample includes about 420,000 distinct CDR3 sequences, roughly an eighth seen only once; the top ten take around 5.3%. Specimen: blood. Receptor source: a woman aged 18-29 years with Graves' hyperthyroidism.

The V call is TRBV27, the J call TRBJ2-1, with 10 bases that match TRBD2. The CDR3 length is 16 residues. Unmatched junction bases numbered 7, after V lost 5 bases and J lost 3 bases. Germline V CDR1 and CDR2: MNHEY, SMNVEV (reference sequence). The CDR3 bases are TGTGCCAGCAGTCTCACTAGCGGGACATACTACAATGAGCAGTTCTTC. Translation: CASSLTSGTYYNEQFF.

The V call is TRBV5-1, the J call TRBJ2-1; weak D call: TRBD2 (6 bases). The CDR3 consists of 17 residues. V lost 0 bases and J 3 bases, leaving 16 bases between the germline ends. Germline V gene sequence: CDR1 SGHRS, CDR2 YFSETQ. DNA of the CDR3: TGCGCCAGCAGCTTGGTGACGGGAGATTGGTTCTACAATGAGCAGTTCTTC. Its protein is CASSLVTGDWFYNEQFF.

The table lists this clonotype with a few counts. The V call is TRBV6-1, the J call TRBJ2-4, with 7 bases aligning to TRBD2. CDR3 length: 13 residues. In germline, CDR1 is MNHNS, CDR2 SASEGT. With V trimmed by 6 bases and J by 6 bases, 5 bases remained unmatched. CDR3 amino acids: CASSDWGGNIQYF. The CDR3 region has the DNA TGTGCCAGCAGCGACTGGGGGGGAAACATTCAGTACTTC.

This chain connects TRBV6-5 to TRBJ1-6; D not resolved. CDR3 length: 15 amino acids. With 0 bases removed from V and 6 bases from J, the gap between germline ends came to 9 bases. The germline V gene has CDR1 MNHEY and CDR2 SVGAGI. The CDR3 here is CASSYSTTANSPLHF. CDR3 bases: TGTGCCAGCAGTTACTCGACAACGGCTAATTCACCCCTCCACTTT.

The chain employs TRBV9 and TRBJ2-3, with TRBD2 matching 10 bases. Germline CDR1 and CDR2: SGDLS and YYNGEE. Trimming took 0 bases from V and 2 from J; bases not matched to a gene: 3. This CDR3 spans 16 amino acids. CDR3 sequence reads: CASSVGTSGFTDTQYF. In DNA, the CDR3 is TGTGCCAGCAGCGTAGGGACTAGCGGATTCACAGATACGCAGTATTTT.

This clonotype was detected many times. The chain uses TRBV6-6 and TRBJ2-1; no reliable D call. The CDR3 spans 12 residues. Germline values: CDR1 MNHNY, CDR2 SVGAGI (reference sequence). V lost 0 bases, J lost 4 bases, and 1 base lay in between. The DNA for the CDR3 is TGTGCCAGCAGTTACTCTTACAATGAGCAGTTCTTC. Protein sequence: CASSYSYNEQFF.

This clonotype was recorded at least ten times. DNA for the CDR3: TGTGCCAGCAGTGTCTGGGACCGAACCTACGAGCAGTACTTC. Amino acids: CASSVWDRTYEQYF. The chain carries TRBV2 and TRBJ2-7; D is possibly TRBD1 or TRBD2 (5 bases each). Germline CDR1 reads SNHLY; CDR2 reads FYNNEI. V was shortened by 4 bases and J by 2 bases, with 12 bases between the two germline ends. This CDR3 is built from 14 residues. The entire variable domain, with the rest obtained from reference TRBV2 and TRBJ2-7, is as follows: EPEVTQTPSHQVTQMGQEVILRCVPISNHLYFYWYRQILGQKVEFLVSFYNNEISEKSEIFDDQFSVERPDGSNFTLKIRSTKLEDSAMYFCASSVWDRTYEQYFGPGTRLTVT.

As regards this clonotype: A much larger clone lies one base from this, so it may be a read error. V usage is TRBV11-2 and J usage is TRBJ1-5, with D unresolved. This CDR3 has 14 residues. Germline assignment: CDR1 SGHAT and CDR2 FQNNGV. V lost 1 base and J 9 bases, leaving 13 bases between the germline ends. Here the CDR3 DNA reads TGTGCCAGCAGCTTAGGGATGGTGCGGTCGCCCCAGCATTTT. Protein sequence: CASSLGMVRSPQHF.

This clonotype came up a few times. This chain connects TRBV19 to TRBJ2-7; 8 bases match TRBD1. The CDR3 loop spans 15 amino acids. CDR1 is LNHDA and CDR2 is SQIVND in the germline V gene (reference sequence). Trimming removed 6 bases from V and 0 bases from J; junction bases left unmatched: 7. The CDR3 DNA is TGTGCCAGTAGACCCCGGACAGGGAGCTCCTACGAGCAGTACTTC. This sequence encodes CASRPRTGSSYEQYF.

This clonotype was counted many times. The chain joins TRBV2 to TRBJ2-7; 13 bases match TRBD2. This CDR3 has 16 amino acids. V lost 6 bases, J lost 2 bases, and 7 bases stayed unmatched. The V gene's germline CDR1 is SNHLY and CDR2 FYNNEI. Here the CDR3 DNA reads TGTGCCAGCAGCCACCTGGGACTAGCGGGGACCTACGAGCAGTACTTC. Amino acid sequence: CASSHLGLAGTYEQYF.

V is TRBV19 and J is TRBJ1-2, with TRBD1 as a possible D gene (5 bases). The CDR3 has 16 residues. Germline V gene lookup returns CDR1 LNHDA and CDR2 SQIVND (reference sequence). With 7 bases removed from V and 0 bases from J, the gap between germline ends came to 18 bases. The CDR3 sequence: CASKPGTGGANYGYTF. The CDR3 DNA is TGTGCCAGTAAACCCGGGACGGGGGGAGCTAACTATGGCTACACCTTC.

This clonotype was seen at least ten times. In DNA form, the CDR3 reads TGTGCCAGCAGCGGGACAGGGAGGATAAGCATTCAGTACTTC. It is translated as CASSGTGRISIQYF. V usage is TRBV7-9 and J usage is TRBJ2-4; the match to TRBD1 covers 9 bases. Per germline, CDR1 SEHNR and CDR2 FQNEAQ (reference sequence). This CDR3 contains 14 residues. V shed 5 bases and J 9 bases; nucleotides not matched to a gene: 8.

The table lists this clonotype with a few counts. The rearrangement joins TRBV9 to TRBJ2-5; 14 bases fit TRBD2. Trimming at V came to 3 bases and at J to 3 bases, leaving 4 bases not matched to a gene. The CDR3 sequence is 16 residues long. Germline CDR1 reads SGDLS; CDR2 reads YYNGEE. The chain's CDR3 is CASSASGLAGEETQYF. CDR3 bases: TGTGCCAGCAGCGCTTCGGGACTAGCGGGAGAAGAGACCCAGTACTTC. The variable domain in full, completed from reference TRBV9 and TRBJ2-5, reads DSGVTQTPKHLITATGQRVTLRCSPRSGDLSVYWYQQSLDQGLQFLIQYYNGEERAKGNILERFSAQQFPDLHSELNLSSLELGDSALYFCASSASGLAGEETQYFGPGTRLLVL.

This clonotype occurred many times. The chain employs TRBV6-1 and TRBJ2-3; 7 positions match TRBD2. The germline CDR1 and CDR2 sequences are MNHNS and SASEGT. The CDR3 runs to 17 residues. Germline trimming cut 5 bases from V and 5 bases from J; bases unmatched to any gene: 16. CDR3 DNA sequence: TGTGCCAGCAGTTACGCCGGTAGAGGGAGGGCCGGAGATACGCAGTATTTT. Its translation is CASSYAGRGRAGDTQYF.

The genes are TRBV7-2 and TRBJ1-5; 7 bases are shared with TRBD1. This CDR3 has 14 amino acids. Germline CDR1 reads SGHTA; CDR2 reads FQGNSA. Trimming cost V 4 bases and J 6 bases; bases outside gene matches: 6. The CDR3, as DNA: TGTGCCAGCAGCTGGGACAGCAAGGGTCAGCCCCAGCATTTT. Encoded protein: CASSWDSKGQPQHF.

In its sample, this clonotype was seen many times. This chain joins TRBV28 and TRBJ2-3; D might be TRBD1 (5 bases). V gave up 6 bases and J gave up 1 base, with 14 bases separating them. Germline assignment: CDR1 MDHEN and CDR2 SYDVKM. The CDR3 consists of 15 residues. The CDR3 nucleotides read TGTGCCAGCAGCCCCCAGTGGGGCGGCACAGATACGCAGTATTTT. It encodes CASSPQWGGTDTQYF.

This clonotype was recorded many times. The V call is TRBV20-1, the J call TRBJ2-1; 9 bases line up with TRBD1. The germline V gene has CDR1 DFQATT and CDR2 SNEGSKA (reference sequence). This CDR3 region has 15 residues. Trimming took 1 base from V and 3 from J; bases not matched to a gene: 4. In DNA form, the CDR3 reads TGCAGTGCTAGAGTTCCGGGACAGGGCTACAATGAGCAGTTCTTC. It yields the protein CSARVPGQGYNEQFF.

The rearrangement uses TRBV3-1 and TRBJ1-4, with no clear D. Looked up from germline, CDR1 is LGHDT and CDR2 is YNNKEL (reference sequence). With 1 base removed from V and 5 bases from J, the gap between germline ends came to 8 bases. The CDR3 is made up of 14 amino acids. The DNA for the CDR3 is TGTGCCAGCAGCCAAGGGTCTATAAATGAAAAACTGTTTTTT. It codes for CASSQGSINEKLFF. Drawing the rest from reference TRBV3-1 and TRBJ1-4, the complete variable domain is DTAVSQTPKYLVTQMGNDKSIKCEQNLGHDTMYWYKQDSKKFLKIMFSYNNKELIINETVPNRFSPKSPDKAHLNLHINSLELGDSAVYFCASSQGSINEKLFFGSGTQLSVL.

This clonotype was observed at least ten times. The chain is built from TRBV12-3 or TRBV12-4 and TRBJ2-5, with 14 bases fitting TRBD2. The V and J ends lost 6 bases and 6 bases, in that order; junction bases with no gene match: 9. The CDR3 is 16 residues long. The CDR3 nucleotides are TGTGCCAGCAGCCGGACTAGCGGGAGGCCCCCTAAGACCCAGTACTTC. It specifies CASSRTSGRPPKTQYF.

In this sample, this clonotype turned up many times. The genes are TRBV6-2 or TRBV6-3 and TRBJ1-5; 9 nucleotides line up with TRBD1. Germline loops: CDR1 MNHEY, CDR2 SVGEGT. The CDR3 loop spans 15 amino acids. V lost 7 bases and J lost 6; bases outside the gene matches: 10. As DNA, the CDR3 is TGTGCCAGCACCCTTTCCCCGGACAGGGGTCAGCCCCAGCATTTT. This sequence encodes CASTLSPDRGQPQHF.

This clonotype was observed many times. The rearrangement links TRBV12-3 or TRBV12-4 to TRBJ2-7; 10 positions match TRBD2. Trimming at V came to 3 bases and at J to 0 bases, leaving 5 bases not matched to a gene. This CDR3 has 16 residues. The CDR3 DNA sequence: TGTGCCAGCAGTTTTGGGGGACTAGCGTCCTCCTACGAGCAGTACTTC. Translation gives CASSFGGLASSYEQYF.